Shown below are 26 T cell receptor beta chains from a single sample sequenced in a study of blood T cell repertoires in COVID-19. Sequenced by immunoSEQ multiplex PCR; TCRdb stores in-frame clones only, minus some. The sample lists 97,000 or so clones; around 81% were seen once. The sequencing input was peripheral blood. The receptors stem from a man in his 60s with acute or convalescent COVID-19.

The J gene is TRBJ1-1, the V gene TRBV12-5, with D unresolved. CDR3 length equals 14 residues. With 7 bases removed from V and 1 base from J, the gap between germline ends came to 13 bases. CDR1 and CDR2 from the germline V gene are LGHNT and FRNRAP. The CDR3 DNA reads as TGTGCTAGTGTCCCCCCATCATGGAACACTGAAGCTTTCTTT. Its translation is CASVPPSWNTEAFF.

This clone came up once. This chain joins TRBV6-1 and TRBJ2-7; D might be TRBD1 (5 bases). CDR1 MNHNS and CDR2 SASEGT come from the germline V gene. The length of the CDR3 is 13 residues. The ends were cut back, 2 bases at V and 5 bases at J, with 10 bases in the middle. DNA of the CDR3: TGTGCCAGCAGTGAAAGGGGCCCGGACGAGCAGTACTTC. Its translation is CASSERGPDEQYF.

V and J are TRBV29-1 and TRBJ2-5; 7 bases fit TRBD2. There are 13 residues in the CDR3. Germline CDR1 SQVTM, CDR2 ANQGSEA. DNA for the CDR3: TGCAGTTTCCTCGGGGGGTGGAGGGAGACCCAGTACTTC. Amino acid sequence: CSFLGGWRETQYF. Based on the CDR3 plus reference TRBV29-1 and TRBJ2-5, the full variable domain is SAVISQKPSRDICQRGTSLTIQCQVDSQVTMMFWYRQQPGQSLTLIATANQGSEATYESGFVIDKFPISRPNLTFSTLTVSNMSPEDSSIYLCSFLGGWRETQYFGPGTRLLVL.

In its sample, this clone was seen once. This chain connects TRBV7-2 to TRBJ2-2, with TRBD2 matching 10 bases. Germline CDR1 SGHTA, CDR2 FQGNSA. There are 16 residues in the CDR3. With 6 bases clipped from V and 7 bases from J, the junction kept 11 bases outside the gene matches. The CDR3 DNA sequence: TGTGCCAGCAGTTTAATTCTAGCGGGAGCGGGCGGGGAGCTGTTTTTT. Translated: CASSLILAGAGGELFF.

The chain has TRBV7-2 and TRBJ2-1, with D possibly TRBD1 on 5 matching bases. Germline V gene lookup returns CDR1 SGHTA and CDR2 FQGNSA. The V end was cut by 4 bases, the J end by 6 bases, with 10 bases between. This CDR3 comprises 13 residues. In nucleotides, the CDR3 is TGTGCCAGCAGCTCGAGTCAGGGCAATGAGCAGTTCTTC. It codes for CASSSSQGNEQFF.

The sample holds one count of this clone. This chain connects TRBV3-1 (or the pseudogene TRBV3-2) to TRBJ2-1, with 11 nucleotides matching TRBD2. CDR3 length: 17 residues. CDR1 and CDR2 (germline): LGHDT, YNNKEL (reference sequence). Trimming took 2 bases from V and 9 from J; bases not matched to a gene: 12. The CDR3 loop reads CASSQRTSGSFRGEQFF. The CDR3 region has the DNA TGTGCCAGCAGCCAACGTACTAGCGGGAGCTTTCGGGGTGAGCAGTTCTTC.

The chain recombines TRBV6-5 with TRBJ2-7; perhaps TRBD1 as D (6 bases). The CDR3 consists of 12 residues. The germline V and J ends were trimmed by 8 bases and 3 bases, with 11 bases remaining between them. The germline V gene encodes CDR1 MNHEY and CDR2 SVGAGI. DNA of the CDR3: TGTGCCAGCGCAGGGGACGACTACGAGCAGTACTTC. Translated, it gives CASAGDDYEQYF.

The rearrangement links TRBV7-2 to TRBJ1-1; D may be TRBD1 (6 bases). This CDR3 has 11 residues. V lost 10 bases and J 3 bases, leaving 9 bases between the germline ends. In germline, CDR1 is SGHTA, CDR2 FQGNSA. The CDR3 spells CATGQYTEAFF. Written as DNA, the CDR3 is TGTGCCACCGGACAGTACACTGAAGCTTTCTTT.

This clone appeared once. The chain couples TRBV9 to TRBJ2-3; 14 nucleotides match TRBD2. This CDR3 contains 16 residues. V was pared by 3 bases and J by 2 bases, with 2 bases of the junction left unmatched. The germline CDR1 and CDR2 sequences are SGDLS and YYNGEE. CDR3 sequence reads: CASSGLAGGNTDTQYF. Written as DNA, the CDR3 is TGTGCCAGCAGCGGACTAGCGGGAGGGAACACAGATACGCAGTATTTT.

The chain recombines TRBV24-1 with TRBJ2-3; TRBD2 aligns across 9 bases. Germline V gene data show CDR1 as KGHDR and CDR2 as SFDVKD. The CDR3 spans 14 residues. With V trimmed by 6 bases and J by 7 bases, 7 bases remained unmatched. Here the CDR3 DNA reads TGTGCCACCAGTAATAGCGGGAGTGTGTATACGCAGTATTTT. Its protein product is CATSNSGSVYTQYF.

This clone was counted between two and nine times. This sequence joins TRBV19 and TRBJ1-1; 11 nucleotides agree with TRBD1. With V trimmed by 3 bases and J by 3 bases, 9 bases remained unmatched. The length of the CDR3 is 17 residues. CDR1 and CDR2 (germline): LNHDA, SQIVND (reference sequence). Written as DNA, the CDR3 is TGTGCCAGTAGTATGGGAGGGACAGGGGGTAGGGACACTGAAGCTTTCTTT. Translation gives CASSMGGTGGRDTEAFF. The full variable domain, rest sourced from reference TRBV19 and TRBJ1-1, is DGGITQSPKYLFRKEGQNVTLSCEQNLNHDAMYWYRQDPGQGLRLIYYSQIVNDFQKGDIAEGYSVSREKKESFPLTVTSAQKNPTAFYLCASSMGGTGGRDTEAFFGQGTRLTVV.

In this sample, this clone turned up a few times. The chain links TRBV10-3 to TRBJ1-5; weak D call: TRBD1 (5 bases). Germline V gene sequence: CDR1 ENHRY, CDR2 SYGVKD. Trimming took 8 bases from V and 3 from J, leaving 11 bases between them. The CDR3 runs to 13 residues. The CDR3 here is CAIWGGPNQPQHF. In nucleotides, the CDR3 is TGTGCCATCTGGGGGGGACCCAATCAGCCCCAGCATTTT.

This clone was seen many times. The chain uses TRBV12-5 and TRBJ1-3; D unresolved. Germline CDR1 is LGHNT and CDR2 is FRNRAP. Trimming removed 7 bases at V and 4 bases at J, with 20 bases between. The CDR3 is 16 amino acids. CDR3 coding DNA: TGTGCTAGTGCTCTACCGACGGGGTCTTGGGGAAACACCATATATTTT. Residues: CASALPTGSWGNTIYF. Full variable domain (rest looked up from reference TRBV12-5 and TRBJ1-3): DARVTQTPRHKVTEMGQEVTMRCQPILGHNTVFWYRQTMMQGLELLAYFRNRAPLDDSGMPKDRFSAEMPDATLATLKIQPSEPRDSAVYFCASALPTGSWGNTIYFGEGSWLTVV.

The chain uses TRBV5-1 and TRBJ2-7; 10 nucleotides agree with TRBD1. Germline CDR1 reads SGHRS; CDR2 reads YFSETQ. The CDR3 spans 14 residues. J was trimmed by 2 bases and V by 2 bases; bases with no gene match: 1. The CDR3: CASSFDRGPYEQYF. DNA of the CDR3: TGCGCCAGCAGCTTCGACAGGGGGCCCTACGAGCAGTACTTC.

The chain employs TRBV6-2 or TRBV6-3 and TRBJ1-4; 8 nucleotides align to TRBD1. The V segment lost 4 bases and the J segment 6 bases; nucleotides outside the gene matches: 7. CDR3 length: 15 amino acids. Germline V CDR1 and CDR2: MNHEY, SVGEGT. The CDR3 nucleotides are TGTGCCAGCAGTTCTGCCGGGACAGGCGATGAAAAACTGTTTTTT. This sequence encodes CASSSAGTGDEKLFF.

V gene TRBV4-3 combines with J gene TRBJ2-1; the match to TRBD1 covers 10 bases. The CDR3 totals 13 residues. Trimming cost V 4 bases and J 10 bases; bases outside gene matches: 4. Germline V gene lookup returns CDR1 LGHNA and CDR2 YSLEER. The DNA of the CDR3 is TGCGCCAGCAGCCGGGACAGGGGTGGGGAGCAGTTCTTC. It codes for CASSRDRGGEQFF.

The V and J genes are TRBV7-2 and TRBJ2-1; 7 positions agree with TRBD1. This CDR3 is 15 amino acids long. J lost 2 bases, V lost 5 bases, and 6 bases had no gene match. CDR1 SGHTA and CDR2 FQGNSA come from the germline V gene. CDR3: CASSEGTVPYNEQFF. The CDR3 DNA reads as TGTGCCAGCAGCGAAGGGACAGTACCCTACAATGAGCAGTTCTTC.

The rearrangement joins TRBV6-1 to TRBJ1-2, with 7 bases that match TRBD1. Unmatched junction bases numbered 8, after V lost 3 bases and J lost 4 bases. This CDR3 has 15 amino acids. Germline V CDR1 and CDR2: MNHNS, SASEGT. The CDR3: CASSDRQGSSYGYTF. CDR3 nucleotides: TGTGCCAGCAGTGACAGACAGGGATCGAGCTATGGCTACACCTTC.

The V call is TRBV10-3, the J call TRBJ1-3; D unresolved. Germline V gene lookup returns CDR1 ENHRY and CDR2 SYGVKD. V was trimmed by 7 bases and J by 0 bases, leaving 4 bases between them. This CDR3 is built from 12 residues. This chain's CDR3 is CAINRSGNTIYF. The CDR3 region has the DNA TGTGCCATCAATCGCTCTGGAAACACCATATATTTT.

This sequence joins TRBV30 and TRBJ1-6; D not certain. Germline V gene sequence: CDR1 GTSNPN, CDR2 SVGIG (reference sequence). CDR3 length: 16 amino acids. With 4 bases removed from V and 0 bases from J, the gap between germline ends came to 13 bases. Here the CDR3 reads CAWILGGSSYNSPLHF. The CDR3 DNA reads TGTGCCTGGATCCTAGGTGGCAGCTCCTATAATTCACCCCTCCACTTT.

The chain is built from TRBV5-1 and TRBJ2-1; tentatively, D is TRBD2 (6 bases). V lost 6 bases to trimming and J lost 9 bases, with 16 bases between them. The germline V gene encodes CDR1 SGHRS and CDR2 YFSETQ. This CDR3 region has 13 residues. CDR3 sequence reads: CASTGGVPGEQFF. The CDR3, as DNA: TGCGCCAGCACCGGCGGGGTCCCAGGTGAGCAGTTCTTC.

This clone has just one count. V is TRBV7-8 and J is TRBJ2-2; D perhaps matches TRBD1 (6 bases). Trimming removed 2 bases from V and 4 bases from J, with 14 bases in between. The CDR3 runs 16 residues. CDR1 SGHVS and CDR2 FQNEAQ come from the germline V gene. This CDR3 reads CASSLMAGVVTGELFF. CDR3 coding DNA: TGTGCCAGCAGCTTAATGGCAGGGGTTGTCACCGGGGAGCTGTTTTTT.

The chain carries TRBV9 and TRBJ1-1; 7 bases are shared with TRBD1. V dropped 3 bases and J dropped 4; count of bases not matched to a gene: 12. CDR1 and CDR2 (germline): SGDLS, YYNGEE. The CDR3 contains 16 residues. The CDR3, as DNA: TGTGCCAGCAGCGAGAGGGGGGACAGCCTAGGCACTGAAGCTTTCTTT. Its protein product is CASSERGDSLGTEAFF.

This clone was counted a single time. The chain couples TRBV3-1 (or the pseudogene TRBV3-2) to TRBJ2-3; 11 bases map to TRBD2. CDR3 length: 18 residues. Trimming took 5 bases from V and 3 from J; bases not matched to a gene: 13. The germline V gene encodes CDR1 LGHDT and CDR2 YNNKEL (reference sequence). The CDR3 protein is CASSDWKLAGAVTDTQYF. CDR3 nucleotides: TGTGCCAGCAGCGATTGGAAACTAGCGGGAGCAGTAACAGATACGCAGTATTTT.

A few counts support this clone. This chain links TRBV7-2 with TRBJ1-1, with D uncertain. Trimming removed 5 bases at V and 4 bases at J, with 11 bases between. This CDR3 has 13 amino acids. The germline CDR1 and CDR2 sequences are SGHTA and FQGNSA. The CDR3 region is CASSANAATEAFF. The DNA of the CDR3 is TGTGCCAGCAGCGCGAACGCCGCCACTGAAGCTTTCTTT.

This clone was picked up one time. The chain joins TRBV10-2 to TRBJ1-5; D may be TRBD1 (6 bases). Trimming removed 11 bases at V and 2 bases at J, with 13 bases between. Germline assignment: CDR1 WSHSY and CDR2 SAAADI. The CDR3 loop spans 13 amino acids. This chain's CDR3 is CAGAGGRNQPQHF. In DNA form, the CDR3 reads TGCGCCGGGGCGGGGGGGCGCAATCAGCCCCAGCATTTT.